The sequence of this TCR beta chain was determined in a study of shared clonotypes between healthy human individuals. Overall study results and limits: Among non-shared clonotypes, generation probabilities were lower than among those shared by all four donors.

TCRdb's table, derived via immunoSEQ multiplex PCR, lists solely in-frame clones and lacks some. The data contain about 1,900,000 clones, approximately 94% of them singletons. Regarding this clone: As yet, its antigen is unknown.

CD45RO-negative, CCR7-positively selected cells formed the naive CD8 fraction, excluding terminally differentiated effector memory CD45RA+ cells. The specimen was naive CD8+ T cells sorted from blood. The TCR was taken from a man younger than 30 in good health.

CDR3 loop: CASSPDRGPSYEQYF. The CDR3 DNA is TGTGCCAGCAGCCCGGACAGGGGGCCCTCCTACGAGCAGTACTTC. The rearrangement links TRBV5-4 to TRBJ2-7, with 11 bases that match TRBD1. The junction had 3 bases not matched to a gene; V was cut back by 4 bases and J by 0 bases. This CDR3 is 15 amino acids long. Germline V gene sequence: CDR1 SGHNT, CDR2 YYREEE (reference sequence).